These T cell receptor beta chains were read from a single sample in a study of CXCR3-negative and CXCR3-positive naive CD8 T cells. One entry per CDR3 protein, without DNA, is what TCRdb gives after re-calling the 5' RACE reads. The table counts around 160,000 distinct CDR3 sequences; around 0.3% lies in the top ten. Sequencing used naive CXCR3+ CD8+ T cells from blood. These receptor sequences come from a human donor in good health. Some clones in this sample may be carry-over from other donors' samples. Each CDR3 is given with its conserved first and last residue.

CDR3: CASSRDGLNTEAFF
J: TRBJ1-1
V: TRBV12-3/TRBV12-4

CDR3: CASSSPRAGISYNEQFF
J: TRBJ2-1
V: TRBV7-9

CDR3: CASLAGVLSDEQFF
J: TRBJ2-1
V: TRBV10-3

CDR3: CSARTRGGYEQYF
J: TRBJ2-7
V: TRBV20-1

CDR3: CASSVGFRTANTEAFF
J: TRBJ1-1
V: TRBV9

CDR3: CASSKQEEQTREQYF
J: TRBJ2-7
V: TRBV21-1

CDR3: CASSQDPDESTDTQYF
J: TRBJ2-3
V: TRBV4-2

CDR3: CASSVEVAGDSYNEQFF
J: TRBJ2-1
V: TRBV9

CDR3: CASSEPAVHTEAFF
J: TRBJ1-1
V: TRBV25-1

CDR3: CSARVARGAKDNEQFF
J: TRBJ2-1
V: TRBV20-1

CDR3: CSVDHAGITDTQYF
J: TRBJ2-3
V: TRBV29-1

CDR3: CASSLPDKNIQYF
J: TRBJ2-4
V: TRBV11-3

CDR3: CASSDRDLEQYF
J: TRBJ2-7
V: TRBV5-1

CDR3: CASSTRTRNYNEQFF
J: TRBJ2-1
V: TRBV14

CDR3: CSVDGTGSYEQYF
J: TRBJ2-7
V: TRBV29-1

CDR3: CASSAGVTNTEAFF
J: TRBJ1-1
V: TRBV5-4

CDR3: CASSLSWGGSYEQYF
J: TRBJ2-7
V: TRBV27

CDR3: CASSQWTGTGELFF
J: TRBJ2-2
V: TRBV2

CDR3: CANEGGTRPMVIKNTGELFF
J: TRBJ2-2
V: TRBV7-9

CDR3: CSALTGMGYGYTF
J: TRBJ1-2
V: TRBV20-1

CDR3: CASSIYSDREAFF
J: TRBJ1-1
V: TRBV19

CDR3: CASSQVIEQRSSGNTIYF
J: TRBJ1-3
V: TRBV14

CDR3: CASSPWRVGTDTQYF
J: TRBJ2-3
V: TRBV5-5

CDR3: CASSLLWSDQETQYF
J: TRBJ2-5
V: TRBV28

CDR3: CAWNYGTGDGEQYF
J: TRBJ2-7
V: TRBV30

CDR3: CASSLAEGYPYNEQFF
J: TRBJ2-1
V: TRBV5-1

CDR3: CATSDLLLGTPDTQYF
J: TRBJ2-3
V: TRBV24-1

CDR3: CASSQDRLNTEAFF
J: TRBJ1-1
V: TRBV4-3

CDR3: CASSPPIGYEQYF
J: TRBJ2-7
V: TRBV5-5

CDR3: CSVVGDSTYEQYF
J: TRBJ2-7
V: TRBV29-1

CDR3: CASSLGDPIEAFF
J: TRBJ1-1
V: TRBV7-8

CDR3: CASSIVRAYNEQFF
J: TRBJ2-1
V: TRBV19

CDR3: CASSSGSGYTF
J: TRBJ1-2
V: TRBV6-5

CDR3: CATSSRDRPNYGYTF
J: TRBJ1-2
V: TRBV15

CDR3: CASSLWDSYSNQPQHF
J: TRBJ1-5
V: TRBV28

CDR3: CSVTGTGVYGYTF
J: TRBJ1-2
V: TRBV29-1

CDR3: CSAIDRDTEAFF
J: TRBJ1-1
V: TRBV20-1

CDR3: CASSWTGKTDTQYF
J: TRBJ2-3
V: TRBV6-2/TRBV6-3

CDR3: CASGLGGTEAFF
J: TRBJ1-1
V: TRBV12-5

CDR3: CASSGDSHYYGYTF
J: TRBJ1-2
V: TRBV5-1

CDR3: CSARDRGRRNTEAFF
J: TRBJ1-1
V: TRBV20-1

CDR3: CASSLTPPEHYF
J: TRBJ2-7
V: TRBV7-9

CDR3: CASSPELKGRAGLLFF
J: TRBJ1-4
V: TRBV19

CDR3: CASSSLQGDETQYF
J: TRBJ2-5
V: TRBV7-2

CDR3: CASSYGTGDYEQYF
J: TRBJ2-7
V: TRBV5-1

CDR3: CASSQRLAGVRETQYF
J: TRBJ2-5
V: TRBV6-2/TRBV6-3

CDR3: CSASHAGGVGNTIYF
J: TRBJ1-3
V: TRBV20-1

CDR3: CASTLGLTDTQYF
J: TRBJ2-3
V: TRBV7-6

CDR3: CSVEEQYEQYF
J: TRBJ2-7
V: TRBV29-1

CDR3: CASSQHVDTQYF
J: TRBJ2-3
V: TRBV3-1

CDR3: CSVRGLAGGEQFF
J: TRBJ2-1
V: TRBV29-1

CDR3: CSVVGTGGIGNQPQHF
J: TRBJ1-5
V: TRBV29-1

CDR3: CASSLESQPGDTQYF
J: TRBJ2-3
V: TRBV7-2

CDR3: CASSLLRSVDTQYF
J: TRBJ2-3
V: TRBV28

CDR3: CASSRTQADTQYF
J: TRBJ2-3
V: TRBV23-1